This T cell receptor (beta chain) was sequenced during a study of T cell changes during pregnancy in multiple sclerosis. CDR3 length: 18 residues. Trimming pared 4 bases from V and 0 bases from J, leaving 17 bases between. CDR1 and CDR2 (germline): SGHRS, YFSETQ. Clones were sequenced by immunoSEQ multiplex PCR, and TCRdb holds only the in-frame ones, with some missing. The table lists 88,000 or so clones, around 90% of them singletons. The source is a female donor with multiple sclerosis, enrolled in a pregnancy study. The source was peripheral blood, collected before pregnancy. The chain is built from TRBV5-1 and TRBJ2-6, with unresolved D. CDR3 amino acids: CASSPTPPRSSGANVLTF. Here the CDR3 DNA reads TGCGCCAGCAGCCCGACCCCCCCGCGGAGCTCTGGGGCCAACGTCCTGACTTTC.